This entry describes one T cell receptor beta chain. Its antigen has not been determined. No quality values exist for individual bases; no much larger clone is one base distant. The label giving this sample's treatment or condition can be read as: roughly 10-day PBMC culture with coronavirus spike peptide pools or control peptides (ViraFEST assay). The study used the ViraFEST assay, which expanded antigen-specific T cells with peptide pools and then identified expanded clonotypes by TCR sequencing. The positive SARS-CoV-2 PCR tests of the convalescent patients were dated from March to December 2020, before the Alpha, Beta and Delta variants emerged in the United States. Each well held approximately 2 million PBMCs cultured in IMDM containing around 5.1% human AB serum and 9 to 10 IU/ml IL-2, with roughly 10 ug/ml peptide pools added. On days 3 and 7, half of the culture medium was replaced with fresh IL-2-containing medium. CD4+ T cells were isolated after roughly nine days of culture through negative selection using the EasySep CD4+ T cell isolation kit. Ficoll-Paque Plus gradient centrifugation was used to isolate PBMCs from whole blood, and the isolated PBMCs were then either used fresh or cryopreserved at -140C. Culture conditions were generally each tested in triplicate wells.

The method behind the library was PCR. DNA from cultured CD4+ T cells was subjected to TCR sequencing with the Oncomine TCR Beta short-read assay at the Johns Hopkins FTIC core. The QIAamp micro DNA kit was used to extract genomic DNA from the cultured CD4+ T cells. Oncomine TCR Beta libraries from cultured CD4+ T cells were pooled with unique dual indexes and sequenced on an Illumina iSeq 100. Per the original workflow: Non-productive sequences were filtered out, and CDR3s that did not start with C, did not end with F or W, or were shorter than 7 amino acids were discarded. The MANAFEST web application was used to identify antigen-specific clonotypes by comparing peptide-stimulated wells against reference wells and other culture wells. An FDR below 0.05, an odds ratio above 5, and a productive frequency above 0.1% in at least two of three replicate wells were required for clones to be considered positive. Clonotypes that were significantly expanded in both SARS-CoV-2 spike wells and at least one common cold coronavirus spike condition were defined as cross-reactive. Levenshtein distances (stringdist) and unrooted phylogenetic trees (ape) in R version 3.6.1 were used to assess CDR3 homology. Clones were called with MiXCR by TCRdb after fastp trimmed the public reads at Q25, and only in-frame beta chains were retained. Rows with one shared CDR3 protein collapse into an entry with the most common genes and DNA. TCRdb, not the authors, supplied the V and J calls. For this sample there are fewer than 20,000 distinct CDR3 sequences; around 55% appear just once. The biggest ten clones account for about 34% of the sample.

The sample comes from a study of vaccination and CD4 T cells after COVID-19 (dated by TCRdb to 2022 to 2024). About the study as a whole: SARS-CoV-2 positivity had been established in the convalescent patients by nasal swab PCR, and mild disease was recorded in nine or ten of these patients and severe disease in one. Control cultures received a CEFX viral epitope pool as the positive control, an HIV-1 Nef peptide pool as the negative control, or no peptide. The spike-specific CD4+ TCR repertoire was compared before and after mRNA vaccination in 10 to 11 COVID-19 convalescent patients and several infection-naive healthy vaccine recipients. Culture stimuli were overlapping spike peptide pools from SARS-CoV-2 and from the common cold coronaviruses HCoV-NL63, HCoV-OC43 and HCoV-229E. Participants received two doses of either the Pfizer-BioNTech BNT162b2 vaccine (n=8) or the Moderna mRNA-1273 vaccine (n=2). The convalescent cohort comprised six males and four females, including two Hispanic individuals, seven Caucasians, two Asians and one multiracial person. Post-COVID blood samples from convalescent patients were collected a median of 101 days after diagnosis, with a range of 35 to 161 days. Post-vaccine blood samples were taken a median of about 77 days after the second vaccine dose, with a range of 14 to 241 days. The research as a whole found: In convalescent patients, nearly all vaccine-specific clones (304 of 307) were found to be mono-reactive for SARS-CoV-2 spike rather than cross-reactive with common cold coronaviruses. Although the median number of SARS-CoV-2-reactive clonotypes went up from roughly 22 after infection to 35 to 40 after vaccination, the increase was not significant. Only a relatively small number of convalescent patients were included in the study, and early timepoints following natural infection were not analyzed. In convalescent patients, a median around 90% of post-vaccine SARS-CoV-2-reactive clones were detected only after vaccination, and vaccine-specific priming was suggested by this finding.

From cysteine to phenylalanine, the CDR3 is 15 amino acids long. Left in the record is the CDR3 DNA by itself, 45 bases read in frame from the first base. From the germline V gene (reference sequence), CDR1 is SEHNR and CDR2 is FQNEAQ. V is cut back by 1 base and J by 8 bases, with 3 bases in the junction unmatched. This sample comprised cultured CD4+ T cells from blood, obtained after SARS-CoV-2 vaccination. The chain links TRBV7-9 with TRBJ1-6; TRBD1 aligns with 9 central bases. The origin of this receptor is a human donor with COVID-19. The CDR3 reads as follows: CASSLDGTGHSPLHF. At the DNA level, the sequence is TGTGCCAGCAGCTTAGATGGGACAGGGCATTCACCCCTCCACTTT.